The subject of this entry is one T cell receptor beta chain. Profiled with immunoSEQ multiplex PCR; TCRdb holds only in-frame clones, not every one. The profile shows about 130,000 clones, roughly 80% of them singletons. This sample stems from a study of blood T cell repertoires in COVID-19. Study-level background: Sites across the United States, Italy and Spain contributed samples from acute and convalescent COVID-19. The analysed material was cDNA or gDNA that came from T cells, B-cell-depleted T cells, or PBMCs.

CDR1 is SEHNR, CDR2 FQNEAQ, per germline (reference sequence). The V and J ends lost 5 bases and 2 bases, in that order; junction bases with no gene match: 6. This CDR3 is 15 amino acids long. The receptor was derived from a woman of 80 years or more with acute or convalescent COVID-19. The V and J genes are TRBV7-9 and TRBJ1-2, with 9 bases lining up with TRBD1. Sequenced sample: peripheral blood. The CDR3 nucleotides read TGTGCCAGCAGCCACCGGGACAGGGAAAACTATGGCTACACCTTC. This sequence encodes CASSHRDRENYGYTF. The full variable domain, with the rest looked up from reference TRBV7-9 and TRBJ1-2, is DTGVSQNPRHKITKRGQNVTFRCDPISEHNRLYWYRQTLGQGPEFLTYFQNEAQLEKSRLLSDRFSAERPKGSFSTLEIQRTEQGDSAMYLCASSHRDRENYGYTFGSGTRLTVV.